This T cell receptor (beta chain) originates from a study of cytomegalovirus exposure and HLA in healthy donors. Study-wide results and limits: The classifier reportedly diagnosed cytomegalovirus status with high sensitivity and specificity. Solely CMV serostatus was available to characterize immune exposure. Most TCR beta V segments were productive about 87% or about 30% of the time in an earlier analysis.

The PCR was carried out with 60 Vbeta primers and 13 Jbeta primers. Sequencing was performed with immunoSEQ multiplex PCR; in TCRdb, only in-frame clones are kept and a portion is missing. The repertoire holds tens of thousands of clones, with around 67% as singletons. V lost 3 bases to trimming and J lost 8 bases; unmatched junction nucleotides: 9. Germline V gives CDR1 LNHDA, CDR2 SQIVND (reference sequence). The CDR3 is 16 amino acids. As concerns this clone: The target antigen is unknown.

This chain uses TRBV19 with TRBJ2-1; 11 bases map to TRBD2. The sample comprised PBMCs. This clonotype was sampled from a woman in her 50s in good health and CMV-seropositive. In DNA, the CDR3 is TGTGCCAGTAGTATTTACGTAGCGGGGGGGCGAGATGAGCAGTTCTTC. Amino acids: CASSIYVAGGRDEQFF.